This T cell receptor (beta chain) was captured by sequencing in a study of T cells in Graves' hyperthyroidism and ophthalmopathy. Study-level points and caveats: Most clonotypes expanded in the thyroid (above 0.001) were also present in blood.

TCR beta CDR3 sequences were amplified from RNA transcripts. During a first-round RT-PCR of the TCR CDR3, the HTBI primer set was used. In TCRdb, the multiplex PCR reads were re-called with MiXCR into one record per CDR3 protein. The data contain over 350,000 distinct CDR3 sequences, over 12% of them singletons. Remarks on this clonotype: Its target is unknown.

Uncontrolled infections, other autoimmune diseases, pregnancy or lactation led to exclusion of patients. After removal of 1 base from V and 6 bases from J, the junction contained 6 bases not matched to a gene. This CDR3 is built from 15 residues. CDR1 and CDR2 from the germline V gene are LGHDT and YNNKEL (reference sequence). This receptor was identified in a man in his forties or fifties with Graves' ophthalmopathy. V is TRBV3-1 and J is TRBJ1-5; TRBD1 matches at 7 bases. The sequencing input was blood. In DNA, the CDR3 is TGTGCCAGCAGCCAAGTACAGGGGTTTGGTCAGCCCCAGCATTTT. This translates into CASSQVQGFGQPQHF.